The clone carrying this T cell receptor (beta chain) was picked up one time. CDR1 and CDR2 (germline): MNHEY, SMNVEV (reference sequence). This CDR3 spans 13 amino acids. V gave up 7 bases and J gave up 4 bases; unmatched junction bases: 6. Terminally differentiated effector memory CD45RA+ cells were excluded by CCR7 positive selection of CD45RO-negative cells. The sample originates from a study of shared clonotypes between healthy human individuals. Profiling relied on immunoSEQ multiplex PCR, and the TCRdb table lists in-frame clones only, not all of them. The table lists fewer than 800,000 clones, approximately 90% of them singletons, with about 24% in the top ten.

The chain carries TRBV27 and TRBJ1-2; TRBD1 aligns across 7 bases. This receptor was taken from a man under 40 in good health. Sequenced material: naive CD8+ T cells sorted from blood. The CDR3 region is CASKLTGPYGYTF. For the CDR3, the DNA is TGTGCCAGCAAATTGACAGGGCCCTATGGCTACACCTTC.